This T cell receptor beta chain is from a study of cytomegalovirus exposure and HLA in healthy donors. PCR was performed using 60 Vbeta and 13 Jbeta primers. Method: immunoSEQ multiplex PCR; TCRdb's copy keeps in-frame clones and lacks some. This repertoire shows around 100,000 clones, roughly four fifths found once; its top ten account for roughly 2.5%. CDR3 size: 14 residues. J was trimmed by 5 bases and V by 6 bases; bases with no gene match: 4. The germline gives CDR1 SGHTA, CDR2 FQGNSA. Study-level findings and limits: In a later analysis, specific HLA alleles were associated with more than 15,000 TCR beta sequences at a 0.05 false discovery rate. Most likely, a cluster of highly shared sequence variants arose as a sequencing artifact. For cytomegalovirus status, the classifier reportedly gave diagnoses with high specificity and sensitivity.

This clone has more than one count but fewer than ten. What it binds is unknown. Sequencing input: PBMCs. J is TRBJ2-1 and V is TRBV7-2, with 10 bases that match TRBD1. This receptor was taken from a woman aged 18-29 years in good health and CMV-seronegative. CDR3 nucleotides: TGTGCCAGCAGTCCGGGACAGGGGCACAATGAGCAGTTCTTC. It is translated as CASSPGQGHNEQFF.